Detailed here is one TCR beta chain. CDR1 and CDR2 from the germline V gene are MNHEY and SVGEGT. The CDR3 spans 14 residues. This sample is drawn from a study of T cells expressing NK-cell markers. TCRdb derives one entry per CDR3 protein from the 5' RACE reads, leaving out DNA. In total, the table holds 500,000 or so distinct CDR3 sequences. This receptor was obtained from a man aged 18-30 years in good health. Sequencing was done on a sample of blood T cells: a sorted CD56 or NKG2C T cell subset, CD4+ or CD8+ T cells, or bulk PBMC T cells (not recorded which). The rearrangement joins TRBV6-2 or TRBV6-3 to TRBJ2-5; checking the TCRdb D call of TRBD2 is not possible without DNA. This CDR3 is CASAAIGGGETQYF.